This T cell receptor (beta chain) was sequenced in a study of T cells expressing NK-cell markers. Study context: The sequencing cohort of eight donors included seven HCMV-seropositive individuals and one seronegative individual. Study-wide points: In roughly six donors, dominant NKG2C+ clonotypes were about 1.0-7.0% of CD8+ T cells.

The CDR3 runs to 16 residues. Germline loops: CDR1 SGHTA, CDR2 FQGTGA. Notes on this clonotype: Its antigen is unidentified.

TCRdb re-called the 5' RACE reads, yielding one record per CDR3 amino acid sequence without DNA. The data show about 540,000 distinct CDR3 sequences, and the top ten clones hold under 4.5%. V usage is TRBV7-3 and J usage is TRBJ2-3; the D call from TCRdb, TRBD1, cannot be confirmed without DNA. The sequencing input was blood T cells: a sorted CD56 or NKG2C T cell subset, CD4+ or CD8+ T cells, or bulk PBMC T cells (not recorded which). The TCR was taken from a young man in good health. CDR3: CASSSQDSPALDTQYF. Together with reference TRBV7-3 and TRBJ2-3, the CDR3 gives the full variable domain: GAGVSQTPSNKVTEKGKYVELRCDPISGHTALYWYRQSLGQGPEFLIYFQGTGAADDSGLPNDRFFAVRPEGSVSTLKIQRTERGDSAVYLCASSSQDSPALDTQYFGPGTRLTVL.